This T cell receptor (beta chain) was found in a study of sequential checkpoint blockade in melanoma (dated by TCRdb to the late 2010s). About the investigation overall: In a 1:1 randomization, patients received either first-line nivolumab then ipilimumab (arm A) or ipilimumab then nivolumab (arm B). Maintenance nivolumab came after each of the two trial sequences. DNA from about 100 melanoma tumor samples collected before treatment underwent TCRbeta immunosequencing. For approximately 20 patients, matched tumor biopsies were taken both before treatment and at week 13, after single-agent nivolumab (arm A) or ipilimumab (arm B). The same lesion was the source of 75% to 90% of the matched pre- and post-treatment tumor biopsy pairs.

The sample's treatment or condition label is to be understood as: randomized to nivolumab then ipilimumab (arm A) or the reverse (arm B). Prior DNA-damaging chemotherapy had not been received by any trial patient. Samples were obtained from patients with melanoma enrolled in CheckMate 064, a randomized, open-label phase II trial of sequential checkpoint blockade. Genomic DNA from formalin-fixed paraffin-embedded (FFPE) tissue samples was used for tumor TCR sequencing. Study-level results and caveats: In the nivolumab-first arm (arm A), pretreatment tumor TIL clonality was associated with response (P = .04). PD-L1 staining and CD8+ T-cell counts correlated with tumor T-cell fraction and clonality, whereas mutational load did not. Small sample sizes and reduced statistical power limited the analyses of tumor T-cell fraction within each arm. The response-prediction model combining TCR metrics and mutation burden needs validation in larger, independent patient cohorts. Clinical benefit was about 30 times more likely to be achieved by patients whose tumor T-cell fraction and clonality increased by week 13.

On this clone itself: Its antigen is not yet known. Base qualities are not recorded, but no much larger clone differs from it by a single base.

V was cut back by 5 bases and J by 2 bases, leaving a gap of 13 bases between them. Including the terminal cysteine and phenylalanine, the CDR3 comprises 15 residues. The sequence is cut down to CDR3 DNA, 45 bases in frame from base 1. The CDR1 and CDR2 encoded by the germline V gene are SGHNT and YENEEA. The immunoSEQ Assay was used to immunosequence TCRbeta CDR3 regions from genomic DNA. Prior to high-throughput sequencing, genomic DNA was amplified by bias-controlled multiplex PCR. The authors' analysis ran thus. To quantify the absolute abundance of each unique TCRbeta CDR3 region, the sequences were collapsed and filtered. Clonality, defined as 1 minus Pielou's evenness, was calculated using only productive rearrangements. Tumor T-cell fraction was computed by normalizing TCRbeta template counts to usable DNA, estimated from several housekeeping genes. A previously published method was used to identify clones whose frequencies were significantly greater in on-treatment samples than in baseline samples. TCRdb obtained this table from immuneACCESS and retained in-frame rearrangements with V and J assigned. These tables miss some clones; where compared with another copy, unresolved V genes account for less than half of the shortfall, and the remainder is unexplained. V and J calls and clone size are copied from that table; D and trimming were computed from the DNA. The sample table contains some 1,600 clones; only one count was recorded for roughly a quarter of them. The ten largest clonotypes hold less than 9.5% of the sample.

The chain links TRBV11-3 with TRBJ2-1, and the D gene may be TRBD2, 5 bases matching. This clonotype was obtained from a human donor with melanoma. This sample comprised tumor tissue (inferred from file names), obtained from a patient given nivolumab and ipilimumab in sequence. CDR3 protein: CASSPLASPYNEQFF. The DNA sequence is TGTGCCAGCAGCCCCCTAGCTAGCCCCTACAATGAGCAGTTCTTC.